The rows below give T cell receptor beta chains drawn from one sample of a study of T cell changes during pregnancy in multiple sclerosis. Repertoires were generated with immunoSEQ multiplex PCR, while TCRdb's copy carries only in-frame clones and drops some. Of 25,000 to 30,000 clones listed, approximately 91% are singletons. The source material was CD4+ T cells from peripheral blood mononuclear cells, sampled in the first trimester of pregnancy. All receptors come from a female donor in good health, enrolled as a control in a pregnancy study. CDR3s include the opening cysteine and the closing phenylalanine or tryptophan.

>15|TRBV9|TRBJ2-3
CATALAGGPLDTQYF
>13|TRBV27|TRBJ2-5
CASRGTLKETQYF
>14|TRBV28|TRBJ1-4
CATSLGGDNEKLFF
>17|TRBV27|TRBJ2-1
CASSLRWLAGSYNEQFF
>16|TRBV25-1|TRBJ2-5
CASSEWVGQNQETQYF
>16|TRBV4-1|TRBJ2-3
CASSHLEASGQDTQYF
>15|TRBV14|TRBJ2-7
CASSTTRGAQGEQYF
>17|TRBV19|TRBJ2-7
CASSHGGPGASSYEQYF
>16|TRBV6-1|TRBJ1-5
CASSEALTGGRQPQHF
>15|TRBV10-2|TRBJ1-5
CASSESRKAGQPQHF
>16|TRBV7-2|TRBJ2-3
CASSPGQHRGTDTQYF
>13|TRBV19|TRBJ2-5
CASRRDSQETQYF
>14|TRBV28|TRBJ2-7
CASSSQGLSYEQYF
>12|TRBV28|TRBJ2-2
CASREGTGELFF
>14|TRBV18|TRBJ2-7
CASSPPNTLYEQYF
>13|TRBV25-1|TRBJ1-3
CASSAPGGNTIYF
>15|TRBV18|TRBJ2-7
CASSQGLASSYEQYF
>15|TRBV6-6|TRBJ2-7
CASSPRAGSSYEQYF
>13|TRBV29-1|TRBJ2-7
CSVPDGNSYEQYF
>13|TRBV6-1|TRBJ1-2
CASSVEDNYGYTF
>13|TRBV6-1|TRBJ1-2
CASTKEGSYGYTF
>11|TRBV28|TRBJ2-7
CASTSSYEQYF
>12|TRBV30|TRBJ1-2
CAWRQGRYGYTF
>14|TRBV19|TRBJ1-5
CASRTGLSNQPQHF
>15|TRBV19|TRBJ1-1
CASSGQGASNTEAFF
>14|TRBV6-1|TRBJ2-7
CASSETGRTYEQYF
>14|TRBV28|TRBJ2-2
CASRGGQNTGELFF
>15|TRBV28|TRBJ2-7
CASSLGTSGYYEQYF
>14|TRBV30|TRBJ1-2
CAWSQGQPVGGYTF
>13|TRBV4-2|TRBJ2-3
CASSQGATDTQYF
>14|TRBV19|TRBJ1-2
CASSTDSRVYGYTF
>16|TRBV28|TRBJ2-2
CAIGRRGAQNTGELFF
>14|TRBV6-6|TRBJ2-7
CASRSPSVSYEQYF
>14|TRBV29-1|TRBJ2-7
CSVGSASGGREQYF
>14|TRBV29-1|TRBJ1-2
CSVYEGTGNYGYTF
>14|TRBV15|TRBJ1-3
CATADQGSGNTIYF
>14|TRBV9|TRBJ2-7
CASSVDLTPYGQYF
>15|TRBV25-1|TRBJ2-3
CASSYLGGNTDTQYF
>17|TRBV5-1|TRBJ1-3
CASSLGAGGNSGNTIYF
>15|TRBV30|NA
CAWRTSGTSSYEQYF
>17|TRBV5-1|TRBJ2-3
CASSLGTAILGTDTQYF
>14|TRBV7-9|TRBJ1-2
CASSFAQGAEGYTF
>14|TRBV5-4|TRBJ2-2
CAATGTARTGELFF
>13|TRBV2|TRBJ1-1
CATTPQENTEAFF
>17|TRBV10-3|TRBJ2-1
CAISESPLAGANNEQFF
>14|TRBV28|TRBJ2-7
CASSHGQGAYEQYF
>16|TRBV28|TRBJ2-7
CASSFPPTGSSYEQYF